Shown below are 9 T cell receptor beta chains from a single sample sequenced in a study of blood T cell repertoires in COVID-19. Here immunoSEQ multiplex PCR was the method, and the copy in TCRdb shows in-frame clones only, minus some. The table has almost 250,000 clones, approximately 86% seen once; the top ten hold roughly 1.6%. The specimen was PBMCs or T cells enriched from blood (not recorded which). The receptors originated from a woman aged 45-65 years who had recovered from COVID-19.

The rearrangement joins TRBV19 to TRBJ2-3; 7 nucleotides match TRBD2. Germline lookup yields CDR1 LNHDA and CDR2 SQIVND (reference sequence). The CDR3 sequence is 17 residues long. The V segment lost 6 bases and the J segment 9 bases; nucleotides outside the gene matches: 21. The CDR3 DNA is TGTGCCAGTAGGGGATACGGTTGGTATACAACGGGAGGAACGCAGTATTTT. It codes for CASRGYGWYTTGGTQYF.

The chain recombines TRBV28 with TRBJ1-6; D ambiguous. The V gene lost 5 bases and the J gene lost 10 bases, with 9 bases spanning the gap. Germline V gene sequence: CDR1 MDHEN, CDR2 SYDVKM. The length of the CDR3 is 12 residues. The CDR3 DNA reads as TGTGCCAGCAGTCCCTATACGTCACCCCTCCACTTT. Amino acids: CASSPYTSPLHF. The whole variable domain, remainder taken from reference TRBV28 and TRBJ1-6, is DVKVTQSSRYLVKRTGEKVFLECVQDMDHENMFWYRQDPGLGLRLIYFSYDVKMKEKGDIPEGYSVSREKKERFSLILESASTNQTSMYLCASSPYTSPLHFGNGTRLTVT.

This clone appeared many times. The gene calls are TRBV4-2 and TRBJ1-5, with D perhaps matching TRBD1 (6 bases). CDR1 is LGHNA and CDR2 is YNFKEQ in the germline V gene. The ends were cut back, 4 bases at V and 7 bases at J, with 17 bases in the middle. The CDR3 extends over 15 amino acids. The CDR3 here is CASSLTGSEGQPQHF. In nucleotides, the CDR3 is TGTGCCAGCAGCCTGACAGGCTCTGAGGGGCAGCCCCAGCATTTT.

The genes are TRBV15 and TRBJ2-5, with 10 bases aligning to TRBD2. Trimming at V came to 2 bases and at J to 1 base, leaving 1 base not matched to a gene. CDR1 is LNHNV and CDR2 is YYDKDF in the germline V gene (reference sequence). The CDR3 extends over 15 amino acids. The CDR3 DNA reads as TGTGCCACCAGCAGAAGACTAGCGGGCCAAGAGACCCAGTACTTC. It specifies CATSRRLAGQETQYF.

J is TRBJ2-7 and V is TRBV6-1; possible D gene TRBD1, 5 bases. V was shortened by 3 bases and J by 2 bases, with 17 bases between the two germline ends. The CDR3 is made up of 16 amino acids. Germline V gene lookup returns CDR1 MNHNS and CDR2 SASEGT. The CDR3 loop reads CASSDPGQGLAYEQYF. CDR3 coding DNA: TGTGCCAGCAGTGATCCCGGGCAGGGTCTCGCCTACGAGCAGTACTTC.

The V gene is TRBV6-6, the J gene TRBJ1-2, with D unclear. V lost 2 bases to trimming and J lost 5 bases, with 15 bases between them. Per germline, CDR1 MNHNY and CDR2 SVGAGI (reference sequence). CDR3 length: 15 amino acids. The CDR3 spells CASSYDAQTTYGYTF. CDR3 nucleotide sequence: TGTGCCAGCAGTTACGATGCGCAAACCACTTATGGCTACACCTTC.

This rearrangement joins TRBV3-1 (or the pseudogene TRBV3-2) to TRBJ1-5, with unresolved D. Germline loops: CDR1 LGHDT, CDR2 YNNKEL (reference sequence). V dropped 0 bases and J dropped 4 bases, with 7 bases sitting between them. This CDR3 is built from 14 residues. DNA for the CDR3: TGTGCCAGCAGCCAAGATATTGCGAATCAGCCCCAGCATTTT. This encodes CASSQDIANQPQHF.

The V and J genes are TRBV2 and TRBJ2-3; no firm D call. Per the germline V gene, CDR1 is SNHLY and CDR2 is FYNNEI. The V end lost 2 bases, the J end lost 3 bases, and 9 bases lay between the germline ends. The CDR3 totals 14 residues. CDR3 nucleotides: TGTGCCAGCAGTGAATCCCAGGTTACAGATACGCAGTATTTT. This encodes CASSESQVTDTQYF.

The V and J genes are TRBV6-4 and TRBJ2-3; TRBD2 matches at 12 bases. This CDR3 comprises 14 residues. The V segment lost 3 bases and the J segment 9 bases; nucleotides outside the gene matches: 4. Looked up from germline, CDR1 is MRHNA and CDR2 is SNTAGT. CDR3 loop: CASSETSGSNTQYF. DNA of the CDR3: TGTGCCAGCAGTGAGACTAGCGGGAGTAACACGCAGTATTTT.